This T cell receptor (beta chain) derives from a study of T-cell memory formation after mild COVID-19. Regarding this clonotype: What it binds is not known.

Study results and limitations: There was a balanced CD4/CD8 profile in clones contracting day 15 to 85, and later expanders leaned CD4+.

With constant-segment primers, 5'RACE yielded cDNA libraries of TCR alpha and TCR beta that carried sample barcodes and UMIs. TCRdb reanalysed the 5' RACE reads using MiXCR and keeps one entry per CDR3 protein. The sample includes 150,000 or so distinct CDR3 sequences, 14% seen only once; the top ten take approximately 14%. Germline lookup yields CDR1 MGHRA and CDR2 YSYEKL. Trimming took off 3 bases at V and 4 bases at J, with 8 bases between the two ends. The CDR3 has 13 residues. The rearrangement joins TRBV4-1 to TRBJ2-3, with D hard to call. This receptor was obtained from an adult woman who had mild COVID-19 (a few samples of this study predate the infection). Cell type and time point are not known. Sample: PBMCs or a T cell subset sorted from them (not recorded which). The CDR3 DNA follows: TGCGCCAGCAGCCAGGTTAGGGCAGATACGCAGTATTTT. As protein: CASSQVRADTQYF.